Reported below is one TCR beta chain. Antigen unknown. Germline assignment: CDR1 MNHNS and CDR2 SASEGT. This CDR3 comprises 15 residues. Trimming shortened V by 5 bases and J by 4 bases, and 15 bases separated the two germline ends. Time point of the sample: week 35, safety follow-up. Alongside topical imiquimod, each dose of vaccine comprised 300 ug of mutant IDH1 20-mer peptide. This entry comes from a study of a mutant IDH1 vaccine in newly diagnosed glioma. Study summary: Patients began vaccination 4-6 weeks after radiotherapy alone, or with temozolomide cycles. Points from the study as a whole: Pseudoprogression apparently tracked independently of changes in top peripheral T cell clonotypes.

Data came from immunoSEQ multiplex PCR; TCRdb stores just in-frame clones and leaves some out. The top ten clones hold 30% to 35% of a sample with approximately 28,000 clones, 75% to 90% of them seen once. V and J are TRBV6-1 and TRBJ1-5; D uncertain. This TCR derives from a man aged 25 to 40 with glioma. The material was PBMCs, obtained from a glioma patient whose treatment included an IDH1 peptide vaccine. CDR3 sequence (DNA): TGTGCCAGCAGTAACTACGCTTCAGGAAATCAGCCCCAGCATTTT. This sequence encodes CASSNYASGNQPQHF.